Listed below are T cell receptor beta chains from one sample, sequenced in a study of blood T cell repertoires in COVID-19. Libraries were prepared by immunoSEQ multiplex PCR; TCRdb keeps only in-frame clonotypes and omits some of them. The data hold about 290,000 clones, with roughly nine tenths observed a single time. Sample: PBMCs or T cells enriched from blood (not recorded which). These receptors were taken from a woman in her 40s who had recovered from COVID-19. Each CDR3 is given with its conserved first and last residue. A D gene is named only where the DNA matches it firmly. The size of a clone is reported for some rows only, either as once, few or many, or as a class for expanded clones.

V	size	J	D	CDR3	DNA
TRBV3-1/TRBV3-2	NA	TRBJ2-2	TRBD1	CASNRQGADGELFF	TGTGCCAGCAATCGACAGGGGGCTGACGGGGAGCTGTTTTTT
TRBV11-2	NA	TRBJ2-1	TRBD2	CASTFNSGGFNGEQFF	TGTGCCAGCACCTTCAATAGCGGGGGGTTTAACGGTGAGCAGTTCTTC
TRBV9	NA	TRBJ1-4	NA	CASSQEGVKWEKLFF	TGTGCCAGCAGCCAGGAGGGCGTCAAATGGGAGAAACTGTTTTTT
TRBV4-1	NA	TRBJ1-2	TRBD1	CASSQGQGAYFNYGYTF	TGCGCCAGCAGCCAGGGACAGGGGGCATACTTTAACTATGGCTACACCTTC
TRBV29-1	NA	TRBJ2-1	TRBD1	CSSIGGFEQFF	TGCAGCTCAATAGGGGGCTTTGAGCAGTTCTTC
TRBV5-1	NA	TRBJ2-3	TRBD2	CASSLGLAGVSGTDTQYF	TGCGCCAGCAGCTTGGGACTAGCGGGAGTATCGGGCACAGATACGCAGTATTTT
TRBV4-1	NA	TRBJ1-2	TRBD1	CASSQAGQSVYGYTF	TGCGCCAGCAGCCAAGCGGGACAGTCAGTTTATGGCTACACCTTC
TRBV30	NA	TRBJ2-7	TRBD2	CAWSLSGLAGSEQYF	TGTGCCTGGTCCCTCTCCGGACTAGCGGGAAGCGAGCAGTACTTC
TRBV20-1	once	TRBJ1-2	NA	CSATPNYGYTF	TGCAGTGCTACCCCAAACTATGGCTACACCTTC
TRBV7-9	NA	TRBJ1-2	TRBD1	CASSRPGQGDGYTF	TGTGCCAGCAGCCGACCGGGACAGGGAGATGGCTACACCTTC
TRBV18	NA	TRBJ1-1	NA	CASSYAGVGTEAFF	TGTGCCAGCTCATACGCGGGGGTGGGCACTGAAGCTTTCTTT
TRBV11-3	NA	TRBJ2-1	TRBD2	CASSVGGSTNEQFF	TGTGCCAGCAGCGTTGGCGGGAGTACCAATGAGCAGTTCTTC
TRBV18	NA	TRBJ1-2	NA	CASSPKIGSNYGYTF	TGTGCCAGCTCACCAAAGATCGGTTCTAACTATGGCTACACCTTC
TRBV9	NA	TRBJ2-1	TRBD2	CASSTPLGLAGRGEQFF	TGTGCCAGCAGCACCCCCCTGGGACTAGCGGGAAGGGGTGAGCAGTTCTTC
TRBV7-9	NA	TRBJ2-3	TRBD2	CAATSGVERDTQYF	TGTGCCGCGACTAGCGGGGTCGAGAGGGATACGCAGTATTTT
TRBV5-1	NA	TRBJ2-3	TRBD2	CASSYGTSGSTDTQYF	TGCGCCAGCAGCTACGGGACTAGCGGTAGCACAGATACGCAGTATTTT
TRBV7-9	NA	TRBJ1-2	NA	CASSSQVIPANYGYTF	TGTGCCAGCAGCTCCCAAGTCATCCCAGCTAACTATGGCTACACCTTC
TRBV4-1	once	TRBJ1-2	TRBD1	CASKFPGQSYGYTF	TGCGCCAGCAAATTCCCGGGACAGAGCTATGGCTACACCTTC
TRBV15	NA	TRBJ2-3	TRBD2	CATSRDLAGLADTQYF	TGTGCCACCAGCAGAGATCTAGCGGGATTAGCAGATACGCAGTATTTT
TRBV7-9	NA	TRBJ1-4	NA	CASSQGQPEKLFF	TGTGCCAGCAGCCAAGGACAGCCGGAAAAACTGTTTTTT
TRBV18	NA	TRBJ2-1	TRBD2	CASSPGTSGRVNEQFF	TGTGCCAGCTCACCGGGGACTAGCGGGAGGGTTAATGAGCAGTTCTTC
TRBV6-5	NA	TRBJ1-1	NA	CASGQFKNTEAFF	TGTGCCAGCGGACAGTTTAAGAACACTGAAGCTTTCTTT
TRBV20-1	NA	TRBJ2-1	TRBD2	CSASYKPWTSGSSYNEQFF	TGCAGTGCTAGTTACAAACCCTGGACTAGCGGGAGCTCCTACAATGAGCAGTTCTTC
TRBV18	NA	TRBJ2-1	NA	CASSPSRGNEQFF	TGTGCCAGCTCACCAAGCCGGGGCAATGAGCAGTTCTTC
TRBV2	NA	TRBJ1-1	NA	CASSGRQMNTEAFF	TGTGCCAGCAGTGGCCGACAAATGAACACTGAAGCTTTCTTT
TRBV11-3	once	TRBJ1-1	NA	CASSFSQGNTEAFF	TGTGCCAGCAGCTTCTCACAGGGGAACACTGAAGCTTTCTTT
TRBV12-3/TRBV12-4	NA	TRBJ2-3	NA	CASSKTDTDTQYF	TGTGCCAGCAGTAAGACAGACACAGATACGCAGTATTTT
TRBV19	NA	TRBJ1-4	TRBD1	CASSSAGTDSEKLFF	TGTGCCAGTAGTTCCGCCGGGACAGACAGTGAAAAACTGTTTTTT
TRBV27	NA	TRBJ1-6	NA	CASSLSRVNNSPLHF	TGTGCCAGCAGTTTATCGCGTGTAAATAATTCACCCCTCCACTTT
TRBV19	once	TRBJ1-6	TRBD1	CASSIDRQGTNSPLHF	TGTGCCAGTAGTATAGATCGACAGGGCACCAATTCACCCCTCCACTTT
TRBV7-8	NA	TRBJ2-3	TRBD1	CASSPYRGTDTQYF	TGTGCCAGCAGCCCATACAGGGGAACAGATACGCAGTATTTT
TRBV2	NA	TRBJ1-6	TRBD1	CASSQDRANSPLHF	TGTGCCAGCAGTCAGGACAGGGCGAATTCACCCCTCCACTTT
TRBV2	NA	TRBJ2-1	NA	CASSDMRDAGNEQFF	TGTGCCAGCAGTGATATGCGGGATGCGGGAAATGAGCAGTTCTTC
TRBV7-8	NA	TRBJ2-1	TRBD2	CASSLRGGTSGGNEQFF	TGTGCCAGCAGCTTGAGAGGGGGGACTAGCGGCGGCAATGAGCAGTTCTTC
TRBV23-1	NA	TRBJ1-5	NA	CASSQYTQTENSNQPQHF	TGCGCCAGCAGTCAGTACACACAGACAGAAAATAGCAATCAGCCCCAGCATTTT
TRBV6-4	NA	TRBJ2-1	TRBD2	CASSRLAGVNNEQFF	TGTGCCAGCAGTCGACTAGCGGGGGTTAACAATGAGCAGTTCTTC
TRBV5-8	NA	TRBJ1-5	NA	CASSLSRGGVKGGNQPQHF	TGTGCCAGCAGCTTGTCCCGCGGGGGTGTTAAAGGAGGCAATCAGCCCCAGCATTTT
TRBV2	NA	TRBJ2-7	NA	CASTLQGFEQYF	TGTGCCAGCACCCTACAGGGTTTCGAGCAGTACTTC
TRBV12-5	NA	TRBJ1-2	NA	CASGFNRDNYGYTF	TGTGCTAGTGGTTTTAACAGAGATAACTATGGCTACACCTTC
TRBV19	NA	TRBJ1-6	TRBD1	CASRWTGTGNSPLHF	TGTGCCAGTAGGTGGACCGGGACAGGGAATTCACCCCTCCACTTT
TRBV5-1	NA	TRBJ1-4	TRBD1	CASSLGRTGADEKLFF	TGCGCCAGCAGCTTGGGCCGGACAGGGGCTGATGAAAAACTGTTTTTT
TRBV29-1	NA	TRBJ2-7	TRBD2	CSVVSGSYEQYF	TGCAGCGTTGTTAGCGGGAGCTACGAGCAGTACTTC
TRBV7-9	NA	TRBJ2-4	TRBD2	CASSRRGGDIQYF	TGTGCCAGCAGCCGCCGGGGGGGTGACATTCAGTACTTC
TRBV5-1	NA	TRBJ2-1	NA	CASSLEEGGDHNEQFF	TGCGCCAGCAGCTTGGAGGAGGGCGGGGACCACAATGAGCAGTTCTTC
TRBV30	NA	TRBJ1-4	NA	CAWSGRGSNEKLFF	TGTGCCTGGAGTGGGCGGGGAAGTAATGAAAAACTGTTTTTT
TRBV7-8	NA	TRBJ2-7	NA	CASSLADYYEQYF	TGTGCCAGCAGCTTAGCCGACTACTACGAGCAGTACTTC
TRBV19	NA	TRBJ1-2	TRBD1	CASNGQGQINYGYTF	TGTGCCAGTAACGGACAGGGACAGATTAACTATGGCTACACCTTC
TRBV21-1	NA	TRBJ2-5	NA	CATRGPTSGIHQETQYF	TGTGCCACCAGGGGACCTACTAGCGGGATTCACCAAGAGACCCAGTACTTC
TRBV6-4	NA	TRBJ2-1	NA	CASSPGLEGNEQFF	TGTGCCAGCAGTCCAGGACTCGAGGGTAATGAGCAGTTCTTC
TRBV30	once	TRBJ2-5	TRBD1	CAWSPRGRRVETQYF	TGTGCCTGGAGCCCCAGGGGGCGACGGGTGGAGACCCAGTACTTC